A single sample is the source of the 30 T cell receptor beta chains below, sequenced in a study of beta chain features in type 1 diabetes. All of the isolated RNA was reverse transcribed, so expressed TCRB transcripts were sequenced. The table came from immunoSEQ multiplex PCR; TCRdb's copy has only in-frame clones and leaves some out. The top ten clones hold 0.095% to 0.15% of a sample with approximately 600,000 clones, 9.5% to 15% of them seen once. Their antigen targets remain unknown. Study observations and caveats: People with Type 1 diabetes carried modestly yet significantly shorter TCRB CDR3s in all four CD4+ subsets.

Sample: naive CD4+ T cells from blood. These receptors were taken from a man aged 25-45 years with type 1 diabetes.

This clone came up a few times. This chain links TRBV4-2 with TRBJ1-4; 7 bases align to TRBD1. Germline loops: CDR1 LGHNA, CDR2 YNFKEQ. J gave up 6 bases and V 5 bases, and 9 bases lay outside the gene matches. This CDR3 spans 15 amino acids. The CDR3 protein is CASSVQGGRDEKLFF. The CDR3 bases are TGTGCCAGCAGCGTTCAGGGGGGAAGGGATGAAAAACTGTTTTTT.

For this clone: Distinct nucleotide sequences in the sample also encode this CDR3. The CDR3 DNA reads as TGTGCCAGCAGCTTATCCGGGACAGGGAATCAGCCCCAGCATTTT. Translated, it gives CASSLSGTGNQPQHF. V usage is TRBV7-2 and J usage is TRBJ1-5, with 9 bases matching TRBD1. Germline V gives CDR1 SGHTA, CDR2 FQGNSA. The ends lost 2 bases at V and 4 bases at J; junction bases unmatched: 3. The CDR3 runs to 15 residues.

The rearrangement uses TRBV19 and TRBJ2-5; TRBD1 agrees at 8 bases. CDR1 LNHDA and CDR2 SQIVND come from the germline V gene (reference sequence). The CDR3 covers 15 residues. With V trimmed by 4 bases and J by 2 bases, 6 bases remained unmatched. CDR3 bases: TGTGCCAGTAGTAACGTAGGACAGGGACAAGAGACCCAGTACTTC. It codes for CASSNVGQGQETQYF.

The CDR3 loop is CASSASGGANTGELFF. DNA of the CDR3: TGTGCCAGCAGCGCTAGCGGGGGGGCGAACACCGGGGAGCTGTTTTTT. The chain has TRBV9 and TRBJ2-2, with 12 bases matching TRBD2. The CDR3 sequence is 16 residues long. Germline trimming cut 3 bases from V and 0 bases from J; bases unmatched to any gene: 0. Germline CDR1 and CDR2: SGDLS and YYNGEE.

The chain links TRBV18 to TRBJ1-1; the D is unclear. V was trimmed by 5 bases and J by 8 bases, leaving 15 bases between them. The CDR3 extends over 13 amino acids. Germline V CDR1 and CDR2: KGHSH, LQKENI. The CDR3 DNA follows: TGTGCCAGCTCATCCCGAAGAGAGGGCGAAGCTTTCTTT. It translates to CASSSRREGEAFF. The complete variable domain, with remaining parts taken from reference TRBV18 and TRBJ1-1, reads NAGVMQNPRHLVRRRGQEARLRCSPMKGHSHVYWYRQLPEEGLKFMVYLQKENIIDESGMPKERFSAEFPKEGPSILRIQQVVRGDSAAYFCASSSRREGEAFFGQGTRLTVV.

This rearrangement joins TRBV9 to TRBJ1-4; TRBD1 might be the D (5 bases). Germline V lookup: CDR1 SGDLS, CDR2 YYNGEE. Trimming took 7 bases from V and 2 from J, leaving 12 bases between them. The length of the CDR3 is 14 residues. The CDR3 nucleotides are TGTGCCAGCTCATCCGGGACGACTAATGAAAAACTGTTTTTT. Translation: CASSSGTTNEKLFF. The whole variable domain, remainder taken from reference TRBV9 and TRBJ1-4, is DSGVTQTPKHLITATGQRVTLRCSPRSGDLSVYWYQQSLDQGLQFLIQYYNGEERAKGNILERFSAQQFPDLHSELNLSSLELGDSALYFCASSSGTTNEKLFFGSGTQLSVL.

This rearrangement joins TRBV9 to TRBJ2-1; TRBD1 matches 9 bases. The J segment lost 2 bases and the V segment lost 2 bases, leaving 5 bases of the junction unmatched. This CDR3 is built from 16 residues. The V gene's germline CDR1 is SGDLS and CDR2 YYNGEE. In nucleotides, the CDR3 is TGTGCCAGCAGCGTCCGGGACAGGGTAACCTACAATGAGCAGTTCTTC. This gives the protein CASSVRDRVTYNEQFF.

The sample holds a few counts of this clone. The V and J genes are TRBV10-3 and TRBJ2-1; tentatively, D is TRBD1 (6 bases). V lost 4 bases to trimming and J lost 0 bases, with 7 bases between them. Germline V gene lookup returns CDR1 ENHRY and CDR2 SYGVKD. The CDR3 contains 14 residues. The CDR3 DNA follows: TGTGCCATCAGTGGGGACACCTCCTACAATGAGCAGTTCTTC. Translated: CAISGDTSYNEQFF.

The chain's CDR3 is CASSYGTIGETQYF. CDR3 DNA sequence: TGTGCCAGCAGCTACGGGACGATTGGGGAGACCCAGTACTTC. The rearrangement joins TRBV7-6 to TRBJ2-5, with D perhaps TRBD1 or TRBD2 (5 bases each). The CDR3 spans 14 residues. From germline, CDR1 is SGHVS and CDR2 FNYEAQ. The germline V and J ends were trimmed by 4 bases and 5 bases, with 14 bases remaining between them.

V gene TRBV27 combines with J gene TRBJ1-2; 9 bases match TRBD1. Per germline, CDR1 MNHEY and CDR2 SMNVEV (reference sequence). The length of the CDR3 is 15 residues. V shed 3 bases, J shed 8 bases, and the junction held 10 bases outside the gene matches. CDR3: CASSLLGQGARGYTF. The CDR3 DNA follows: TGTGCCAGCAGTTTGTTGGGACAGGGTGCGAGAGGCTACACCTTC.

This clone was counted between two and nine times. This chain connects TRBV13 to TRBJ2-1, with D uncertain. Trimming stripped 2 bases from V and 10 bases from J, with 9 bases between. CDR3 length: 12 residues. Germline V gene data show CDR1 as PRHDT and CDR2 as FYEKMQ (reference sequence). CDR3 protein: CASSLTLWEQFF. The CDR3 DNA is TGTGCCAGCAGCTTAACATTGTGGGAGCAGTTCTTC.

This clone was observed a handful of times. The chain joins TRBV23-1 to TRBJ2-2; perhaps D is TRBD1 or TRBD2 (6 bases each). TRBV23-1 is an ORF for which the function is uncertain. This CDR3 has 13 residues. Trimming left V 6 bases short and J 5 bases short, with 10 bases between. The CDR3 bases are TGCGCCAGCAGACGAGGGGGGACCGGGGAGCTGTTTTTT. It translates to CASRRGGTGELFF.

This clone was seen only a few times. The J gene is TRBJ2-1, the V gene TRBV7-9; no reliable D call. Trimming pared 5 bases from V and 7 bases from J, leaving 21 bases between. Per the germline V gene, CDR1 is SEHNR and CDR2 is FQNEAQ (reference sequence). The CDR3 is 16 residues long. The CDR3 DNA reads TGTGCCAGCAGCCCCAGACACGACCCTCTCGGGAATGAGCAGTTCTTC. Its protein is CASSPRHDPLGNEQFF.

Here the CDR3 reads CASSSETGIQPQHF. CDR3 DNA sequence: TGTGCCAGCAGCTCCGAAACAGGGATACAGCCCCAGCATTTT. The rearrangement links TRBV7-6 to TRBJ1-5, with TRBD1 as a possible D gene (6 bases). This CDR3 contains 14 residues. Trimming took off 4 bases at V and 7 bases at J, with 14 bases between the two ends. Per germline, CDR1 SGHVS and CDR2 FNYEAQ.

This chain connects TRBV9 to TRBJ2-7, with a possible D match to TRBD1 (7 bases). V was trimmed by 3 bases and J by 2 bases, leaving 18 bases between them. CDR3 size: 16 residues. CDR1 and CDR2 from the germline V gene are SGDLS and YYNGEE. CDR3 in DNA: TGTGCCAGCAGCGCGAGCGGAGGGACAGATGCCTACGAGCAGTACTTC. This sequence encodes CASSASGGTDAYEQYF.

In its sample, this clone was seen a few times. The rearrangement joins TRBV7-2 to TRBJ1-6, with a tentative D call TRBD1 (5 bases). CDR3 length: 12 residues. CDR1 and CDR2 (germline): SGHTA, FQGNSA. V shed 5 bases and J shed 14 bases, with 13 bases lying between them. CDR3 amino acids: CASSAGHTALHF. For the CDR3, the DNA is TGTGCCAGCAGCGCCGGACATACGGCCCTCCACTTT.

This clone was counted only a few times. CDR3 nucleotides: TGTGCCAGCAGGCAACAGGGGTGGGAAGCCAAAAACATTCAGTACTTC. Translating it yields CASRQQGWEAKNIQYF. The rearrangement uses TRBV6-6 and TRBJ2-4; 7 nucleotides align to TRBD1. Germline loops: CDR1 MNHNY, CDR2 SVGAGI (reference sequence). This CDR3 contains 16 residues. The V gene end was trimmed by 6 bases and the J gene end by 0 bases; junction bases not matched to a gene: 8.

This clone has only a few counts. The chain recombines TRBV7-2 with TRBJ1-1, with D hard to call. Trimming took 1 base from V and 2 from J, leaving 8 bases between them. Germline-derived CDR1 and CDR2 are SGHTA and FQGNSA. The CDR3 totals 14 residues. The CDR3 is CASSLGLSNTEAFF. The DNA for the CDR3 is TGTGCCAGCAGCTTAGGGCTCAGCAACACTGAAGCTTTCTTT.

This clone was seen a handful of times. The chain recombines TRBV28 with TRBJ2-7; D unresolved. The germline CDR1 and CDR2 sequences are MDHEN and SYDVKM. V shed 6 bases and J shed 7 bases, with 13 bases lying between them. This CDR3 region has 12 residues. CDR3 nucleotide sequence: TGTGCCAGCAGACCCGTAGGAAGGGAGCAGTACTTC. It yields the protein CASRPVGREQYF. Combining the CDR3 with reference TRBV28 and TRBJ2-7 gives the whole variable domain DVKVTQSSRYLVKRTGEKVFLECVQDMDHENMFWYRQDPGLGLRLIYFSYDVKMKEKGDIPEGYSVSREKKERFSLILESASTNQTSMYLCASRPVGREQYFGPGTRLTVT.

The chain links TRBV7-2 to TRBJ1-3; D remains ambiguous. CDR1 is SGHTA, CDR2 FQGNSA, per germline. CDR3 length: 15 residues. V was shortened by 4 bases and J by 3 bases, with 13 bases between the two germline ends. The CDR3 bases are TGTGCCAGCAGCTCATGGGGAGGGAATGGAAACACCATATATTTT. It encodes CASSSWGGNGNTIYF.

The CDR3 region is CASSQDVSGARYGYTF. As DNA, the CDR3 is TGTGCCAGCAGCCAAGATGTATCGGGGGCGCGATATGGCTACACCTTC. The gene calls are TRBV4-2 and TRBJ1-2; D is perhaps TRBD1 (6 bases). With 0 bases removed from V and 5 bases from J, the gap between germline ends came to 16 bases. Germline CDR1 is LGHNA and CDR2 is YNFKEQ. This CDR3 contains 16 residues.

This rearrangement joins TRBV30 to TRBJ1-2, with a tentative D call TRBD1 (5 bases). The CDR3 consists of 11 residues. Trimming removed 2 bases at V and 8 bases at J, with 9 bases between. The germline gives CDR1 GTSNPN, CDR2 SVGIG (reference sequence). CDR3 DNA: TGTGCCTGGAGTTCGACAGCAGGCTACACCTTC. Protein: CAWSSTAGYTF.

The chain employs TRBV11-2 and TRBJ2-2, with TRBD1 matching 7 bases. V lost 3 bases to trimming and J lost 6 bases; unmatched junction nucleotides: 1. In germline, CDR1 is SGHAT, CDR2 FQNNGV. This CDR3 comprises 13 residues. CDR3 sequence: CASSFDRAGELFF. In DNA form, the CDR3 reads TGTGCCAGCAGCTTTGACAGGGCCGGGGAGCTGTTTTTT.

The CDR3 reads CASSLGRALRPQHF. The CDR3 nucleotides read TGTGCCAGCAGCCTGGGACGGGCCCTAAGACCCCAGCATTTT. The J gene is TRBJ1-5, the V gene TRBV6-5; D may be TRBD1 (5 bases). The CDR3 has 14 residues. Germline CDR1 is MNHEY and CDR2 is SVGAGI. Deletions cut 6 bases from V and 10 bases from J, with 19 bases between.

This clone showed up just a few times. J is TRBJ2-1 and V is TRBV5-4, with 7 bases fitting TRBD1. The V and J ends lost 4 bases and 2 bases, in that order; junction bases with no gene match: 3. The CDR3 contains 14 residues. Germline assignment: CDR1 SGHNT and CDR2 YYREEE (reference sequence). The DNA for the CDR3 is TGTGCCAGCAGCGGCGACAGGGCCTACAATGAGCAGTTCTTC. Amino acids: CASSGDRAYNEQFF.

This clone was recorded a few times. The chain links TRBV5-4 to TRBJ2-7; D is undetermined. CDR1 SGHNT and CDR2 YYREEE come from the germline V gene (reference sequence). The CDR3 length is 14 residues. V was trimmed by 1 base and J by 2 bases, leaving 10 bases between them. In DNA form, the CDR3 reads TGTGCCAGCAGCTTGAAGGGAAAAACCTACGAGCAGTACTTC. Its protein is CASSLKGKTYEQYF.

The chain employs TRBV29-1 and TRBJ1-1; D uncertain. The V gene lost 7 bases and the J gene lost 1 base, with 4 bases spanning the gap. CDR3 size: 10 residues. CDR1 is SQVTM, CDR2 ANQGSEA, per germline. The CDR3 loop is CSGQNTEAFF. The CDR3 nucleotides read TGCAGCGGCCAGAACACTGAAGCTTTCTTT. The whole variable domain, filled in from reference TRBV29-1 and TRBJ1-1, reads SAVISQKPSRDICQRGTSLTIQCQVDSQVTMMFWYRQQPGQSLTLIATANQGSEATYESGFVIDKFPISRPNLTFSTLTVSNMSPEDSSIYLCSGQNTEAFFGQGTRLTVV.

V usage is TRBV7-8 and J usage is TRBJ2-7; D gene ambiguous. CDR3 length: 13 amino acids. Germline V lookup: CDR1 SGHVS, CDR2 FQNEAQ. V dropped 2 bases and J dropped 6 bases, with 11 bases sitting between them. DNA of the CDR3: TGTGCCAGCAGCTTAAATCCATCTGGCGAGCAGTACTTC. Its translation is CASSLNPSGEQYF.

In its sample, this clone was seen a few times. The rearrangement links TRBV13 to TRBJ2-7, with 9 positions matching TRBD1. V dropped 2 bases and J dropped 5; count of bases not matched to a gene: 4. Germline V gene sequence: CDR1 PRHDT, CDR2 FYEKMQ (reference sequence). The CDR3 loop spans 14 amino acids. The CDR3 sequence: CASSLRTGVHEQYF. For the CDR3, the DNA is TGTGCCAGCAGCTTACGGACAGGGGTCCACGAGCAGTACTTC.

There are a few counts of this clone. The chain combines TRBV4-2 with TRBJ1-6, with a possible D match to TRBD1 (5 bases). Germline CDR1 reads LGHNA; CDR2 reads YNFKEQ. Trimming removed 1 base at V and 9 bases at J, with 16 bases between. This CDR3 has 16 residues. The CDR3 region has the DNA TGTGCCAGCAGCCAAGCCCCGGCGAGGGGCCTTTCACCCCTCCACTTT. This translates into CASSQAPARGLSPLHF.